A single sample gave rise to the 27 T cell receptor beta chains below, sequenced in a study of T cell clusters in autoimmune cytopenias. TRB was amplified by touch-down multiplex PCR, primer pools A and B combined. From its re-call of the multiplex PCR reads, TCRdb lists each CDR3 protein once, without DNA. Its listing shows 3,900 or so distinct CDR3 sequences. TRB amplification used around 270 ng of peripheral blood genomic DNA. The sequencing input was peripheral blood. The source of these receptors is a human donor with an autoimmune cytopenia or autoimmune hepatitis (not recorded which).

This clonotype is medium-sized by frequency. The chain employs TRBV7-2 and TRBJ2-7. The germline V gene encodes CDR1 SGHTA and CDR2 FQGNSA. The CDR3 is 14 amino acids. CDR3 loop: CASSYNLLSYEQYF.

The chain combines TRBV7-2 with TRBJ2-2. Looked up from germline, CDR1 is SGHTA and CDR2 is FQGNSA. CDR3 length equals 15 residues. This CDR3 reads CASSFWITHTGELFF.

This clonotype ranks as medium-sized (0.01 to 0.1%) in terms of frequency. This chain joins TRBV6-5 and TRBJ2-5; TCRdb picks TRBD2, but there is no DNA to check that call. This CDR3 spans 16 amino acids. The germline CDR1 and CDR2 sequences are MNHEY and SVGAGI. The CDR3 sequence is CASSYAVGSGGETQYF.

This clonotype counts as medium-sized by frequency. The chain uses TRBV7-6 and TRBJ1-6; TCRdb indicates TRBD1, and absent DNA this call remains unverified. The CDR3 runs to 15 residues. Germline CDR1 is SGHVS and CDR2 is FNYEAQ. The CDR3: CASSPVTAPGAPLHF. The whole variable domain, filled in from reference TRBV7-6 and TRBJ1-6, reads GAGVSQSPRYKVTKRGQDVALRCDPISGHVSLYWYRQALGQGPEFLTYFNYEAQQDKSGLPNDRFSAERPEGSISTLTIQRTEQRDSAMYRCASSPVTAPGAPLHFGNGTRLTVT.

The chain combines TRBV10-3 with TRBJ1-4. The CDR3 is made up of 16 amino acids. Germline assignment: CDR1 ENHRY and CDR2 SYGVKD. The CDR3 loop reads CAISDRPHATNEKLFF.

This clonotype is labeled medium-sized (0.01 to 0.1%) based on frequency. This chain joins TRBV6-5 and TRBJ2-6. This CDR3 spans 14 amino acids. Per germline, CDR1 MNHEY and CDR2 SVGAGI. CDR3 sequence reads: CASSEQSGANVLTF.

J is TRBJ1-4 and V is TRBV7-2; TCRdb proposes TRBD1, but this gene call is untestable without DNA. Looked up from germline, CDR1 is SGHTA and CDR2 is FQGNSA. This CDR3 has 14 amino acids. The CDR3 sequence is CASSFGGMGEKLFF.

J is TRBJ2-7 and V is TRBV10-3; TCRdb outputs TRBD2, but without DNA this stays unchecked. The CDR3 extends over 14 amino acids. Germline values: CDR1 ENHRY, CDR2 SYGVKD. CDR3 residues: CAISEPRRAYEQYF.

The CDR3 loop is CASSFVRHSTSPLHF. The gene calls are TRBV7-2 and TRBJ1-6. This CDR3 is 15 amino acids long. Germline CDR1 and CDR2: SGHTA and FQGNSA.

The chain recombines TRBV29-1 with TRBJ1-2; absent DNA, TCRdb's TRBD1 call cannot be checked. The germline V gene has CDR1 SQVTM and CDR2 ANQGSEA. The CDR3 extends over 11 amino acids. CDR3 protein: CSVGQAGGYTF.

The chain employs TRBV6-5 and TRBJ2-7; TCRdb reports TRBD1, a call that lacks DNA to check it against. This CDR3 is 18 amino acids long. Per the germline V gene, CDR1 is MNHEY and CDR2 is SVGAGI. CDR3: CASSLSAGGQTIGDEQYF.

CDR3 sequence: CASSLQTGLEVEQYF. This chain connects TRBV27 to TRBJ2-7; lacking DNA, the TRBD2 call made by TCRdb goes unchecked. The CDR3 runs 15 residues. Germline V gene data show CDR1 as MNHEY and CDR2 as SMNVEV (reference sequence).

This clonotype is classed as medium-sized by frequency. The chain is built from TRBV6-5 and TRBJ2-7; TCRdb names TRBD1, which stays unverified in the absence of DNA. The CDR3 runs 18 residues. Germline CDR1 is MNHEY and CDR2 is SVGAGI. CDR3 in amino acids: CASDFVLGGTPSSYEQYF.

The chain employs TRBV29-1 and TRBJ2-3; TCRdb calls TRBD1, which cannot be checked without DNA. This CDR3 spans 13 amino acids. The germline CDR1 and CDR2 sequences are SQVTM and ANQGSEA. The CDR3 reads CSVGTGSTDTQYF.

This clonotype is deemed medium-sized (0.01 to 0.1%) by its frequency. The V and J genes are TRBV5-1 and TRBJ2-1; TCRdb's D call of TRBD1 is untestable without DNA. Germline V gene lookup returns CDR1 SGHRS and CDR2 YFSETQ. CDR3 length equals 15 residues. The CDR3 sequence: CASSRAVSSYNEQFF.

This clonotype counts as medium-sized by frequency. This chain joins TRBV19 and TRBJ2-1; there is no DNA to check the TCRdb D call of TRBD2. Germline V gene lookup returns CDR1 LNHDA and CDR2 SQIVND (reference sequence). The CDR3 is made up of 15 amino acids. The CDR3 spells CASSKGTSGYNEQFF.

This clonotype is labeled medium-sized based on frequency. The CDR3 here is CASSVGTAAYNEQFF. The V call is TRBV27, the J call TRBJ2-1; the D call from TCRdb, TRBD1, cannot be confirmed without DNA. CDR1 and CDR2 from the germline V gene are MNHEY and SMNVEV (reference sequence). The CDR3 sequence is 15 residues long.

This clonotype is called medium-sized based on its frequency. The CDR3 loop reads CASSPQVYGQAAGTSYEQYF. V gene TRBV27 combines with J gene TRBJ2-7; the D call of TRBD1 rests on TCRdb alone, since no DNA is present to check it. In germline, CDR1 is MNHEY, CDR2 SMNVEV (reference sequence). The CDR3 sequence is 20 residues long.

The chain combines TRBV4-3 with TRBJ1-4; TCRdb's D gene call, TRBD1, goes unchecked for lack of DNA. The CDR3 has 14 residues. CDR1 is LGHNA, CDR2 YSLEER, per germline. The chain's CDR3 is CASSQTGVGEKLFF.

V usage is TRBV30 and J usage is TRBJ1-1. Germline lookup yields CDR1 GTSNPN and CDR2 SVGIG (reference sequence). CDR3 length equals 15 residues. The CDR3 sequence: CAWSPSGTLNTEAFF.

By frequency, this clonotype is medium-sized. J is TRBJ2-5 and V is TRBV19; with no DNA, the TCRdb D assignment of TRBD1 cannot be verified. The CDR3 covers 13 residues. The germline gives CDR1 LNHDA, CDR2 SQIVND (reference sequence). The CDR3 sequence is CASRRDSEETQYF. The whole variable domain, remainder taken from reference TRBV19 and TRBJ2-5, is DGGITQSPKYLFRKEGQNVTLSCEQNLNHDAMYWYRQDPGQGLRLIYYSQIVNDFQKGDIAEGYSVSREKKESFPLTVTSAQKNPTAFYLCASRRDSEETQYFGPGTRLLVL.

The chain combines TRBV13 with TRBJ1-2; the D gene TCRdb calls, TRBD1, cannot be checked with no DNA. The CDR3 is 17 amino acids. Germline CDR1 PRHDT, CDR2 FYEKMQ (reference sequence). Here the CDR3 reads CASSLVGTTGSGYGYTF.

Measured by frequency, this clonotype is medium-sized. The chain is built from TRBV6-5 and TRBJ1-2. Looked up from germline, CDR1 is MNHEY and CDR2 is SVGAGI. CDR3 size: 13 residues. CDR3: CASSYSGERGYTF.

By frequency, this clonotype registers medium-sized. The chain joins TRBV6-6 to TRBJ1-5; TCRdb picks TRBD1, but there is no DNA to check that call. This CDR3 is 15 amino acids long. Germline values: CDR1 MNHNY, CDR2 SVGAGI (reference sequence). CDR3 in amino acids: CASSYGGYGNQPQHF.

This clonotype counts as medium-sized by frequency. This chain links TRBV6-2 or TRBV6-3 with TRBJ1-2. CDR3 length: 15 residues. Looked up from germline, CDR1 is MNHEY and CDR2 is SVGEGT. The CDR3 reads CASSYSMEGGYGYTF.

J is TRBJ1-2 and V is TRBV24-1; the D gene TCRdb calls, TRBD1, cannot be checked with no DNA. Per the germline V gene, CDR1 is KGHDR and CDR2 is SFDVKD. The CDR3 consists of 15 residues. The CDR3 reads CATRSGGTGGYGYTF.

This chain connects TRBV6-4 to TRBJ1-1. This CDR3 has 14 amino acids. Germline V gene lookup returns CDR1 MRHNA and CDR2 SNTAGT. The CDR3 protein is CASSLVHPNTEAFF.